A single sample gave rise to the 6 T cell receptor beta chains below, sequenced in a study of CD8+ T cells in alopecia areata (dated by TCRdb to 2016 to 2019). Receptor amplification or capture employed the immunoSEQ multiplex PCR assay. RNA was extracted from all samples and reverse transcribed into cDNA, which served as template for TCR sequencing. TCRdb provides this immuneACCESS table in a form limited to in-frame rearrangements. Some clones are lacking; in checked studies, under half of them reflect an unresolved V gene, and why the rest are absent is not known. The sample table shows 90,000 to 150,000 clones, and around two fifths are seen once. Together, the top ten hold roughly 3.2% of the sample. Material for sequencing was CD4+ T cells sorted from blood. All receptors come from a human donor with alopecia areata.

This clone was observed a handful of times. In the same sample, other DNA sequences code for this CDR3. The rearrangement uses TRBV29-1 and TRBJ1-2; 10 bases agree with TRBD1. The CDR3 totals 13 residues. V gave up 6 bases and J gave up 0 bases; unmatched junction bases: 1. CDR1 is SQVTM, CDR2 ANQGSEA, per germline. CDR3 loop: CSVGQGTNYGYTF. CDR3 in DNA: TGCAGCGTGGGACAGGGGACTAACTATGGCTACACCTTC.

This chain connects TRBV30 to TRBJ2-1, with 9 bases aligning to TRBD2. Trimming took 4 bases from V and 8 from J; bases not matched to a gene: 12. The CDR3 loop spans 15 amino acids. Germline CDR1 and CDR2: GTSNPN and SVGIG (reference sequence). The CDR3 DNA reads TGTGCCTGGAAGGGTATTCGCGGGAGGGCCGATGAGCAGTTCTTC. Encoded protein: CAWKGIRGRADEQFF.

This clone was counted a few times. The CDR3 sequence: CSVRTVTYEQYF. In DNA, the CDR3 is TGCAGCGTTCGGACAGTGACCTACGAGCAGTACTTC. V gene TRBV29-1 combines with J gene TRBJ2-7; weak D call: TRBD1 (6 bases). Trimming stripped 5 bases from V and 2 bases from J, with 10 bases between. From germline, CDR1 is SQVTM and CDR2 ANQGSEA. The CDR3 totals 12 residues.

J is TRBJ2-1 and V is TRBV20-1; unclear D gene. The germline gives CDR1 DFQATT, CDR2 SNEGSKA (reference sequence). V dropped 1 base and J dropped 7 bases, with 5 bases sitting between them. The CDR3 contains 11 residues. CDR3 protein: CSARGRNEQFF. The CDR3, as DNA: TGCAGTGCTAGAGGTCGGAATGAGCAGTTCTTC.

CDR3 in DNA: TGCGCCAGCAGCTTCGGACAGGGGACTAGCACAGATACGCAGTATTTT. It yields the protein CASSFGQGTSTDTQYF. The J gene is TRBJ2-3, the V gene TRBV5-1; the match to TRBD1 covers 9 bases. Germline assignment: CDR1 SGHRS and CDR2 YFSETQ. This CDR3 region has 16 residues. The V segment lost 2 bases and the J segment 0 bases; nucleotides outside the gene matches: 4. The variable domain in full, with the rest retrieved from reference TRBV5-1 and TRBJ2-3, is KAGVTQTPRYLIKTRGQQVTLSCSPISGHRSVSWYQQTPGQGLQFLFEYFSETQRNKGNFPGRFSGRQFSNSRSEMNVSTLELGDSALYLCASSFGQGTSTDTQYFGPGTRLTVL.

A word on this clone: Distinct nucleotide sequences in the sample also encode this CDR3. This rearrangement joins TRBV28 to TRBJ2-7; D not certain. The CDR3 covers 12 residues. Germline V lookup: CDR1 MDHEN, CDR2 SYDVKM. Trimming removed 2 bases from V and 3 bases from J, with 5 bases in between. CDR3: CASSLKGYEQYF. The CDR3 DNA reads TGTGCCAGCAGTTTAAAGGGCTACGAGCAGTACTTC.